These 10 T cell receptor beta chains came from one sample sequenced in a study of cytomegalovirus exposure and HLA in healthy donors. The PCR used 60 Vbeta and 13 Jbeta primers. Generated by immunoSEQ multiplex PCR, the TCRdb table keeps only in-frame clones and is missing some. Of 140,000 to 150,000 clones detected, approximately 80% appear once; the ten largest clones hold roughly 9.7%. Sequencing used PBMCs. The receptors here all came from a woman aged 55-70 years in good health and CMV-seropositive.

The CDR3 protein is CASSLVRDTGELFF. The DNA of the CDR3 is TGTGCCAGCAGCTTAGTGAGGGATACCGGGGAGCTGTTTTTT. This chain uses TRBV11-2 with TRBJ2-2, with D possibly being TRBD2 (5 bases). The CDR3 is 14 amino acids. V lost 1 base and J lost 5, with 8 bases in between. Germline CDR1 is SGHAT and CDR2 is FQNNGV.

The chain uses TRBV21-1 and TRBJ2-1; the table assigns TRBD1, which was not confirmed against the DNA. TRBV21-1 is deemed a pseudogene. CDR3 length: 15 amino acids. This CDR3 reads CASSKRQGGPNEQFF. In DNA form, the CDR3 reads TGTGCCAGCAGCAAAAGGCAGGGTGGGCCCAATGAGCAGTTCTTC.

The genes are TRBV2 and TRBJ1-5, with 8 bases lining up with TRBD1. J was trimmed by 0 bases and V by 8 bases; bases with no gene match: 15. Germline CDR1 and CDR2: SNHLY and FYNNEI. The CDR3 has 18 amino acids. The CDR3, as DNA: TGTGCCAGCGGGACGACACAGGGGGAAGACCATAGCAATCAGCCCCAGCATTTT. Protein product: CASGTTQGEDHSNQPQHF.

The chain couples TRBV11-3 to TRBJ2-1, with TRBD1 as a possible D gene (6 bases). This CDR3 has 18 amino acids. Trimming left V 5 bases short and J 0 bases short, with 20 bases between. CDR1 is SGHNT and CDR2 is YENEEA in the germline V gene. CDR3 DNA sequence: TGTGCCAGCAGCCTCTGGGACACAGGGTATGGCTCCTACAATGAGCAGTTCTTC. Translated, it gives CASSLWDTGYGSYNEQFF.

This sequence joins TRBV7-6 and TRBJ2-5; D is ambiguous. The CDR3 runs to 14 residues. In germline, CDR1 is SGHVS, CDR2 FNYEAQ. V shed 1 base and J shed 2 bases, with 8 bases lying between them. CDR3 amino acids: CASSLVASQETQYF. In DNA, the CDR3 is TGTGCCAGCAGCTTAGTCGCGTCGCAAGAGACCCAGTACTTC.

The rearrangement links TRBV6-6 to TRBJ1-5; 7 bases are shared with TRBD1. This CDR3 is built from 15 residues. Germline lookup yields CDR1 MNHNY and CDR2 SVGAGI (reference sequence). The ends lost 0 bases at V and 2 bases at J; junction bases unmatched: 1. The CDR3 region has the DNA TGTGCCAGCAGTTACTCCGGACAGGGCAATCAGCCCCAGCATTTT. Encoded protein: CASSYSGQGNQPQHF.

The chain couples TRBV2 to TRBJ2-7, with TRBD2 as a possible D gene (5 bases). V was clipped by 5 bases and J by 3 bases, with 11 bases between them. Germline V CDR1 and CDR2: SNHLY, FYNNEI. The CDR3 sequence is 13 residues long. The CDR3 reads CASSLHRDYEQYF. CDR3 in DNA: TGTGCCAGCAGTCTTCATCGGGACTACGAGCAGTACTTC.

This chain connects TRBV2 to TRBJ1-5, with D possibly being TRBD1 (6 bases). V was trimmed by 6 bases and J by 3 bases, leaving 15 bases between them. In germline, CDR1 is SNHLY, CDR2 FYNNEI. The CDR3 length is 15 residues. The CDR3 DNA reads as TGTGCCAGCAGGGGGGAGTTGGGGGCCAATCAGCCCCAGCATTTT. The encoded protein is CASRGELGANQPQHF.

The chain couples TRBV7-8 to TRBJ1-2; D is perhaps TRBD1 (5 bases). Germline CDR1 and CDR2: SGHVS and FQNEAQ. This CDR3 is 14 amino acids long. Trimming cost V 1 base and J 4 bases, with 10 bases left between them. The CDR3, as DNA: TGTGCCAGCAGCTTAGGGGGGGAGGTCTATGGCTACACCTTC. Translating it yields CASSLGGEVYGYTF.

V gene TRBV6-4 combines with J gene TRBJ2-1, with 10 bases aligning to TRBD2. This CDR3 has 16 residues. Looked up from germline, CDR1 is MRHNA and CDR2 is SNTAGT. V shed 5 bases, J shed 1 base, and the junction held 5 bases outside the gene matches. The CDR3 DNA is TGTGCCAGCAGTCTAGCGGGAGATGGGTCCTACAATGAGCAGTTCTTC. Its translation is CASSLAGDGSYNEQFF.